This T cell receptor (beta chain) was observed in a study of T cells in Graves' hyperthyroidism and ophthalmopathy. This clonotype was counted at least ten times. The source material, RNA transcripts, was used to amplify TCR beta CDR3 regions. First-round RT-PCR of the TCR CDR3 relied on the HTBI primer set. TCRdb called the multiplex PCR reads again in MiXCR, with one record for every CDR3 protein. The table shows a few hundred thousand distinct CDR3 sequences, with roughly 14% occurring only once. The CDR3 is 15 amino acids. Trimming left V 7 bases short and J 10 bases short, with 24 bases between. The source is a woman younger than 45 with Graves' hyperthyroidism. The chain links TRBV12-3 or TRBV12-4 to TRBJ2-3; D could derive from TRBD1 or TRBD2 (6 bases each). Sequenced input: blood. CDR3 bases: TGTGCCAGCACACCCTCCGAGGGGGGCGGCTATGCGCAGTATTTT. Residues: CASTPSEGGGYAQYF.